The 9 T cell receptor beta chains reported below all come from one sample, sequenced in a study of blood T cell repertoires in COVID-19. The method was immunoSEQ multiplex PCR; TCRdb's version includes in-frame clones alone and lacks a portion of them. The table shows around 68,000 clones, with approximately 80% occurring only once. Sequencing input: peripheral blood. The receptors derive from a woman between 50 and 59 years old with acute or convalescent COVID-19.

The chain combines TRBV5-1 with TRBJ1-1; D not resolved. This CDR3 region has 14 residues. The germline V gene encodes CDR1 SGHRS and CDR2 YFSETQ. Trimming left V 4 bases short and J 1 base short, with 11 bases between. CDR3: CASSQETGNTEAFF. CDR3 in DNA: TGCGCCAGCAGCCAAGAGACGGGGAACACTGAAGCTTTCTTT.

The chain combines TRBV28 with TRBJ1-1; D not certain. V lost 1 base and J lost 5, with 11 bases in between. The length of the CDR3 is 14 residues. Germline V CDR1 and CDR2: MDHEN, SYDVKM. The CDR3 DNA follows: TGTGCCAGCAGTTTATACGGGATTCGGACTGAAGCTTTCTTT. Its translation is CASSLYGIRTEAFF.

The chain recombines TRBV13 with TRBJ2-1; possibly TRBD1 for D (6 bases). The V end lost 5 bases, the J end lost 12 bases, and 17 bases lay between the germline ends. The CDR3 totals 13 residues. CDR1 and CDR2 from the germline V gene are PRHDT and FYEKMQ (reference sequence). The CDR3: CASSTKPEGGQFF. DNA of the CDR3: TGTGCCAGCAGCACCAAGCCCGAAGGGGGGCAGTTCTTC.

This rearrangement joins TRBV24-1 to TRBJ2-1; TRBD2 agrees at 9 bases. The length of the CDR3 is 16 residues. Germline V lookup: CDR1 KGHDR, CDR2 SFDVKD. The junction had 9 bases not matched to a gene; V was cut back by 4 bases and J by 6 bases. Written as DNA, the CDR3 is TGTGCCACCAGTGACCATGCCGGGACTAGCCGCAATGAGCAGTTCTTC. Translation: CATSDHAGTSRNEQFF.

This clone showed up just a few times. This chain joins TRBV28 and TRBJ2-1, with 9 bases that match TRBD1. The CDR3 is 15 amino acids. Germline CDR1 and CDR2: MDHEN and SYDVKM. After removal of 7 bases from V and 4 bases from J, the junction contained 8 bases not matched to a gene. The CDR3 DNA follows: TGTGCCAGCAATGGACGGGACAGGGATTACAATGAGCAGTTCTTC. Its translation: CASNGRDRDYNEQFF.

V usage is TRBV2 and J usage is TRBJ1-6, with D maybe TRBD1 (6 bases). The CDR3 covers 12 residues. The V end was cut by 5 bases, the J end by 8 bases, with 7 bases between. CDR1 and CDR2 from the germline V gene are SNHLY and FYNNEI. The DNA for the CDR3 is TGTGCCAGCAGTCACAGGGATTCACCCCTCCACTTT. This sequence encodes CASSHRDSPLHF.

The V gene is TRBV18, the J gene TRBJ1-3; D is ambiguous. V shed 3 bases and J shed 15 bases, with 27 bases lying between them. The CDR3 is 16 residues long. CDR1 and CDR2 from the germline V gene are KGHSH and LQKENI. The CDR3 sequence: CASSPQDGGSLSGTYF. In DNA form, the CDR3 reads TGTGCCAGCTCACCTCAAGATGGCGGTTCCCTCTCTGGTACATATTTT.

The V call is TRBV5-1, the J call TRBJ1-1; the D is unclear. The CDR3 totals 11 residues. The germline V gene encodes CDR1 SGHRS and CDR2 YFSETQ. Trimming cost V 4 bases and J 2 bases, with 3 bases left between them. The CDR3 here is CASSLNTEAFF. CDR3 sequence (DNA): TGCGCCAGCAGCCTAAACACTGAAGCTTTCTTT.

In nucleotides, the CDR3 is TGTGCCAGCAGCGCCTCGTGGACAGGGGGCTTATCGGGGGAGCTGTTTTTT. Translated: CASSASWTGGLSGELFF. V is TRBV9 and J is TRBJ2-2, with TRBD1 matching 11 bases. The CDR3 is made up of 17 amino acids. V trimming: 3 bases; J trimming: 8 bases; junction bases outside the gene matches: 12. The germline V gene has CDR1 SGDLS and CDR2 YYNGEE.